One sample yielded the 28 T cell receptor beta chains listed below, sequenced in a study of shared clonotypes between healthy human individuals. Sequencing was performed with immunoSEQ multiplex PCR; in TCRdb, only in-frame clones are kept and a portion is missing. The profile covers roughly 2,000,000 clones, with just under 95% appearing a single time and roughly 1.2% taken by the ten largest. The naive CD8 subset, CD45RO-negative cells positively selected for CCR7, excluded terminally differentiated effector memory CD45RA+ cells. The sample was naive CD8+ T cells sorted from blood. The source of these receptors is a man aged 18 to 29 in good health.

This sequence joins TRBV7-9 and TRBJ2-2, with TRBD2 identical over 8 bases. The CDR3 extends over 15 amino acids. The ends lost 5 bases at V and 3 bases at J; junction bases unmatched: 5. CDR1 SEHNR and CDR2 FQNEAQ come from the germline V gene (reference sequence). For the CDR3, the DNA is TGTGCCAGCAGCACAAGCGGGAGCTACACCGGGGAGCTGTTTTTT. This gives the protein CASSTSGSYTGELFF. Complete variable domain (other parts from reference TRBV7-9 and TRBJ2-2): DTGVSQNPRHKITKRGQNVTFRCDPISEHNRLYWYRQTLGQGPEFLTYFQNEAQLEKSRLLSDRFSAERPKGSFSTLEIQRTEQGDSAMYLCASSTSGSYTGELFFGEGSRLTVL.

This chain joins TRBV6-6 and TRBJ2-5; 8 bases align to TRBD1. The DNA end favors TRBJ2-7, so the J call may be wrong. This CDR3 is built from 15 residues. Germline V lookup: CDR1 MNHNY, CDR2 SVGAGI (reference sequence). The CDR3 DNA reads as TGTGCCAGCACCCAAACCGAGGCAGGGGGCGACGAGCAGTACTTC. As protein: CASTQTEAGGDEQYF.

This chain links TRBV7-6 with TRBJ2-3, with 10 positions matching TRBD1. Per germline, CDR1 SGHVS and CDR2 FNYEAQ. J gave up 3 bases and V 5 bases, and 20 bases lay outside the gene matches. This CDR3 is built from 20 residues. The CDR3 coding sequence is TGTGCCAGCAGCCTCCTGACAGGGGGCAACGAGGCTTTAAGAACAGATACGCAGTATTTT. Translation gives CASSLLTGGNEALRTDTQYF. Filled out from reference TRBV7-6 and TRBJ2-3, the complete variable domain reads GAGVSQSPRYKVTKRGQDVALRCDPISGHVSLYWYRQALGQGPEFLTYFNYEAQQDKSGLPNDRFSAERPEGSISTLTIQRTEQRDSAMYRCASSLLTGGNEALRTDTQYFGPGTRLTVL.

The V gene is TRBV27, the J gene TRBJ2-5; 11 bases match TRBD2. This CDR3 has 16 amino acids. V lost 5 bases and J lost 5; bases outside the gene matches: 10. Germline lookup yields CDR1 MNHEY and CDR2 SMNVEV (reference sequence). The CDR3 nucleotides read TGTGCCAGCAGTCCCCGGGTAGCGGGGGGGCTGGAGACCCAGTACTTC. Its protein is CASSPRVAGGLETQYF.

Details on this clone: The same CDR3 also results from other DNA sequences found in this sample. This sequence joins TRBV7-9 and TRBJ1-1; a possible D gene is TRBD1 (5 bases). The ends were cut back, 3 bases at V and 0 bases at J, with 11 bases in the middle. The CDR3 totals 15 residues. CDR1 SEHNR and CDR2 FQNEAQ come from the germline V gene (reference sequence). Here the CDR3 DNA reads TGTGCCAGCAGCTTGGGTCAGGGAGTGAACACTGAAGCTTTCTTT. It yields the protein CASSLGQGVNTEAFF.

The chain is built from TRBV4-3 and TRBJ1-1; perhaps TRBD1 as D (5 bases). This CDR3 comprises 14 residues. Trimming took off 0 bases at V and 1 base at J, with 6 bases between the two ends. Germline CDR1 reads LGHNA; CDR2 reads YSLEER. For the CDR3, the DNA is TGCGCCAGCAGCCAAGACGGGGCGAACACTGAAGCTTTCTTT. This gives the protein CASSQDGANTEAFF.

This clone was observed a handful of times. The rearrangement links TRBV30 to TRBJ1-5; D not resolved. Germline assignment: CDR1 GTSNPN and CDR2 SVGIG (reference sequence). The CDR3 is made up of 12 amino acids. The V gene lost 1 base and the J gene lost 7 bases, with 8 bases spanning the gap. The CDR3 DNA reads TGTGCCTGGAGTGAGCAAGGACAGCCCCAGCATTTT. It specifies CAWSEQGQPQHF.

On this clone itself: This sample includes further DNA sequences coding for the same CDR3. For the CDR3, the DNA is TGTGCCAGCAGCTTAGTTCTGGGGGGCACTGAAGCTTTCTTT. This translates into CASSLVLGGTEAFF. The V gene is TRBV7-9, the J gene TRBJ1-1; D may be TRBD1 (5 bases). CDR3 length: 14 amino acids. Trimming pared 1 base from V and 4 bases from J, leaving 10 bases between. Germline assignment: CDR1 SEHNR and CDR2 FQNEAQ (reference sequence).

This clone was seen a single time. Here the CDR3 reads CASKMGQGGSYEQYF. CDR3 coding DNA: TGTGCCAGCAAGATGGGACAGGGTGGGTCCTACGAGCAGTACTTC. The V and J genes are TRBV6-5 and TRBJ2-7, with 9 bases lining up with TRBD1. CDR3 length: 15 amino acids. Germline loops: CDR1 MNHEY, CDR2 SVGAGI. Losses at the gene ends were 7 bases for V and 1 base for J; bases not matched to a gene: 8.

The chain links TRBV28 to TRBJ1-3; maybe TRBD1 (5 bases). CDR1 MDHEN and CDR2 SYDVKM come from the germline V gene. This CDR3 spans 14 amino acids. V shed 10 bases and J shed 6 bases, with 19 bases lying between them. The CDR3 sequence: CATSGWGLENTIYF. Here the CDR3 DNA reads TGTGCCACCTCCGGATGGGGCCTAGAAAACACCATATATTTT.

V and J are TRBV20-1 and TRBJ2-3; D remains unclear. CDR1 and CDR2 (germline): DFQATT, SNEGSKA (reference sequence). The V and J ends lost 8 bases and 5 bases respectively, with 8 bases between them. CDR3 size: 10 residues. CDR3: CSKGRDTQYF. The CDR3, as DNA: TGCAGTAAAGGAAGAGATACGCAGTATTTT.

This clone came up once. The chain couples TRBV6-6 to TRBJ2-1; TRBD2 matches at 12 bases. The CDR3 contains 16 residues. Germline assignment: CDR1 MNHNY and CDR2 SVGAGI (reference sequence). The V segment lost 6 bases and the J segment 6 bases; nucleotides outside the gene matches: 9. The CDR3 DNA reads TGTGCCAGCAGCCTAGCGGGAGGGCCTGGAGGCAATGAGCAGTTCTTC. Translated: CASSLAGGPGGNEQFF.

The CDR3 is CASSQFAGGLNYGYTF. CDR3 bases: TGCGCCAGCAGCCAATTTGCAGGGGGCCTTAACTATGGCTACACCTTC. The rearrangement links TRBV4-1 to TRBJ1-2, with 8 positions matching TRBD1. The V and J ends lost 2 bases and 1 base, in that order; junction bases with no gene match: 6. CDR3 length: 16 residues. Germline V lookup: CDR1 MGHRA, CDR2 YSYEKL.

This chain links TRBV6-5 with TRBJ1-1; D not resolved. Per germline, CDR1 MNHEY and CDR2 SVGAGI. The CDR3 sequence is 15 residues long. V lost 4 bases to trimming and J lost 3 bases, with 15 bases between them. The CDR3 loop reads CASSLSRAEYTEAFF. The CDR3 nucleotides are TGTGCCAGCAGTTTATCAAGGGCGGAGTACACTGAAGCTTTCTTT.

This clone is a singleton in its sample. The chain recombines TRBV10-3 with TRBJ1-3; D not certain. This CDR3 has 16 residues. CDR1 is ENHRY, CDR2 SYGVKD, per germline. V was pared by 8 bases and J by 0 bases, with 17 bases between. CDR3 nucleotide sequence: TGTGCCATCGGGAAACAGAGCGCGAGCTCTGGAAACACCATATATTTT. Amino acid sequence: CAIGKQSASSGNTIYF.

The chain recombines TRBV27 with TRBJ1-5; no clear D gene. V dropped 6 bases and J dropped 5 bases, with 14 bases sitting between them. Per the germline V gene, CDR1 is MNHEY and CDR2 is SMNVEV (reference sequence). The CDR3 loop spans 14 amino acids. CDR3: CASSLGLGYQPQHF. DNA for the CDR3: TGTGCCAGCAGCCTCGGACTGGGATATCAGCCCCAGCATTTT.

This chain connects TRBV7-8 to TRBJ1-2, with D uncertain. The CDR3 has 13 amino acids. Trimming pared 3 bases from V and 5 bases from J, leaving 10 bases between. Germline V gene data show CDR1 as SGHVS and CDR2 as FQNEAQ. CDR3 nucleotides: TGTGCCAGCAGCTTTACAGATGGGTATGGCTACACCTTC. Translated, it gives CASSFTDGYGYTF.

This sequence joins TRBV6-5 and TRBJ2-2; tentatively, D is TRBD2 (6 bases). Trimming cost V 4 bases and J 6 bases, with 12 bases left between them. CDR1 and CDR2 from the germline V gene are MNHEY and SVGAGI. CDR3 length: 14 residues. The CDR3 DNA sequence: TGTGCCAGCAGTTGGGGGGAGAGGGCCGGGGAGCTGTTTTTT. This gives the protein CASSWGERAGELFF.

This chain connects TRBV13 to TRBJ2-5, with TRBD2 as a possible D gene (6 bases). Germline V lookup: CDR1 PRHDT, CDR2 FYEKMQ (reference sequence). The CDR3 contains 14 residues. V was pared by 1 base and J by 2 bases, with 8 bases between. Written as DNA, the CDR3 is TGTGCCAGCAGCTTAGAGCGGGCTCAAGAGACCCAGTACTTC. As protein: CASSLERAQETQYF.

V usage is TRBV6-5 and J usage is TRBJ1-1; no reliable D call. The V gene's germline CDR1 is MNHEY and CDR2 SVGAGI. V was trimmed by 6 bases and J by 1 base, leaving 12 bases between them. The CDR3 covers 14 residues. DNA of the CDR3: TGTGCCAGCAGCCCGAGCGGAGAGAACACTGAAGCTTTCTTT. Translated, it gives CASSPSGENTEAFF.

This sequence joins TRBV4-3 and TRBJ2-1, with D perhaps matching TRBD2 (7 bases). V was pared by 0 bases and J by 9 bases, with 12 bases between. Germline assignment: CDR1 LGHNA and CDR2 YSLEER. This CDR3 has 14 amino acids. CDR3 residues: CASSQDTGGGEQFF. The CDR3 DNA follows: TGCGCCAGCAGCCAAGATACGGGGGGCGGTGAGCAGTTCTTC.

This chain links TRBV9 with TRBJ2-7, with D unclear. Germline loops: CDR1 SGDLS, CDR2 YYNGEE. The CDR3 runs 16 residues. V lost 4 bases, J lost 6 bases, and 23 bases lay in between. The CDR3 nucleotides read TGTGCCAGCAGCCCCTATGCGGAAATCCTCCCGGGCGAGCAGTACTTC. Translation gives CASSPYAEILPGEQYF.

The chain joins TRBV4-1 to TRBJ2-7; 12 bases map to TRBD2. The CDR3 has 15 residues. Looked up from germline, CDR1 is MGHRA and CDR2 is YSYEKL. Trimming at V came to 0 bases and at J to 5 bases, leaving 2 bases not matched to a gene. This CDR3 reads CASSQELAGGHEQYF. The CDR3 region has the DNA TGCGCCAGCAGCCAAGAACTAGCGGGAGGCCACGAGCAGTACTTC.

The chain links TRBV11-2 to TRBJ1-2; D possibly corresponds to TRBD1 (5 bases). The CDR3 extends over 13 amino acids. The ends were cut back, 1 base at V and 6 bases at J, with 9 bases in the middle. Germline V gene data show CDR1 as SGHAT and CDR2 as FQNNGV. The DNA for the CDR3 is TGTGCCAGCAGCTTAGGTGACAGTCATGGCTACACCTTC. It yields the protein CASSLGDSHGYTF.

The rearrangement links TRBV10-1 to TRBJ2-5, with D unclear. CDR1 is WNHNN, CDR2 SYGVQD, per germline (reference sequence). This CDR3 has 13 amino acids. Trimming took 2 bases from V and 7 from J, leaving 11 bases between them. The CDR3 DNA follows: TGCGCCAGCAGTGAGGGATGGATAGGGACCCAGTACTTC. Translating it yields CASSEGWIGTQYF.

Points on this clone: This CDR3 is also generated by other DNA sequences in the sample. This rearrangement joins TRBV30 to TRBJ1-1; 9 nucleotides align to TRBD1. The CDR3 runs to 14 residues. V shed 2 bases, J shed 1 base, and the junction held 2 bases outside the gene matches. Germline V gives CDR1 GTSNPN, CDR2 SVGIG (reference sequence). The DNA of the CDR3 is TGTGCCTGGAGTTGGGGACAGGGGAACACTGAAGCTTTCTTT. Translation gives CAWSWGQGNTEAFF.

This chain links TRBV4-1 with TRBJ1-2; D uncertain. Between the trimmed V and J ends, which lost 1 base and 7 bases, there was a span of 19 bases. Germline CDR1 reads MGHRA; CDR2 reads YSYEKL. The CDR3 contains 16 residues. The chain's CDR3 is CASSQGNPTLSRGYTF. DNA for the CDR3: TGCGCCAGCAGCCAAGGGAACCCGACACTTAGCCGTGGCTACACCTTC.

Note on this clone: This same CDR3 is encoded by further DNA sequences in the sample. V and J are TRBV7-9 and TRBJ2-1; D remains unclear. CDR1 is SEHNR and CDR2 is FQNEAQ in the germline V gene (reference sequence). The CDR3 has 10 amino acids. With 3 bases removed from V and 7 bases from J, the gap between germline ends came to 1 base. In nucleotides, the CDR3 is TGTGCCAGCAGCTTTAATGAGCAGTTCTTC. This sequence encodes CASSFNEQFF.